The 28 T cell receptor beta chains below all came from one sample that was sequenced in a study of cytomegalovirus exposure and HLA in healthy donors. The PCR was carried out with 60 Vbeta primers and 13 Jbeta primers. Repertoires were generated with immunoSEQ multiplex PCR, while TCRdb's copy carries only in-frame clones and drops some. This table holds 150,000 to 200,000 clones, roughly 78% found once. The sequenced material came from PBMCs. The receptors come from a woman in her forties or fifties in good health and CMV-seropositive.

The chain links TRBV12-5 to TRBJ2-1; 7 bases match TRBD2. The ends lost 2 bases at V and 1 base at J; junction bases unmatched: 5. The length of the CDR3 is 16 residues. Germline-derived CDR1 and CDR2 are LGHNT and FRNRAP. This CDR3 reads CASGLTGGVSYNEQFF. CDR3 coding DNA: TGTGCTAGTGGTTTGACTGGGGGGGTTTCCTACAATGAGCAGTTCTTC.

This clone was detected only once. The chain has TRBV5-1 and TRBJ1-5; D is possibly TRBD1 (6 bases). Trimming removed 4 bases from V and 2 bases from J, with 16 bases in between. The CDR3 has 16 amino acids. CDR1 is SGHRS and CDR2 is YFSETQ in the germline V gene. CDR3 sequence (DNA): TGCGCCAGCAGCCTGGGACACTCGGAGGGCAATCAGCCCCAGCATTTT. As protein: CASSLGHSEGNQPQHF.

The CDR3 region has the DNA TGTGCCAGCAGCGTCCTACCCGCTTACAATGAGCAGTTCTTC. Amino acids: CASSVLPAYNEQFF. The chain employs TRBV9 and TRBJ2-1; D is unresolved. Looked up from germline, CDR1 is SGDLS and CDR2 is YYNGEE. The CDR3 sequence is 14 residues long. Trimming removed 2 bases at V and 4 bases at J, with 10 bases between.

In DNA form, the CDR3 reads TGTGCCAGCAGCTTAGCCAGGGGTGCTAACACTGAAGCTTTCTTT. Translated, it gives CASSLARGANTEAFF. This chain links TRBV11-2 with TRBJ1-1, with a weak D call TRBD1 (6 bases). Germline V gene lookup returns CDR1 SGHAT and CDR2 FQNNGV. The CDR3 is 15 amino acids. V gave up 1 base and J gave up 2 bases, with 11 bases separating them.

This clone occurred a few times. The V call is TRBV6-1, the J call TRBJ1-1; a weak D match, TRBD1 (5 bases). Germline CDR1 MNHNS, CDR2 SASEGT. The CDR3 has 15 amino acids. The germline V and J ends were trimmed by 3 bases and 0 bases, with 11 bases remaining between them. CDR3 residues: CASSDSGLMNTEAFF. For the CDR3, the DNA is TGTGCCAGCAGTGATTCGGGACTTATGAACACTGAAGCTTTCTTT.

This clone came up a few times. This chain uses TRBV6-4 with TRBJ2-1; D is possibly TRBD1 (5 bases). Germline CDR1 reads MRHNA; CDR2 reads SNTAGT. This CDR3 spans 15 amino acids. V lost 0 bases to trimming and J lost 8 bases, with 14 bases between them. CDR3 protein: CASSDSGAWGDEQFF. CDR3 DNA sequence: TGTGCCAGCAGTGACTCAGGGGCCTGGGGTGATGAGCAGTTCTTC.

The chain carries TRBV5-1 and TRBJ1-4, with 10 nucleotides matching TRBD1. CDR1 is SGHRS and CDR2 is YFSETQ in the germline V gene. This CDR3 has 15 amino acids. Trimming took 6 bases from V and 8 from J; bases not matched to a gene: 10. The CDR3 DNA follows: TGCGCCAGCACCGACCGGACAGGGGGTGGCGAAAAACTGTTTTTT. Its translation: CASTDRTGGGEKLFF.

This clone occurred a few times. V usage is TRBV5-4 and J usage is TRBJ2-2, with TRBD1 matching 10 bases. V was clipped by 4 bases and J by 7 bases; unmatched bases: 7. The CDR3 consists of 15 residues. CDR1 is SGHNT, CDR2 YYREEE, per germline (reference sequence). CDR3: CASSPGGQGSGELFF. DNA for the CDR3: TGTGCCAGCAGCCCGGGGGGACAGGGGAGCGGGGAGCTGTTTTTT.

The V call is TRBV29-1, the J call TRBJ1-1; D gene unclear. The CDR3 totals 12 residues. Between the trimmed V and J ends, which lost 4 bases and 10 bases, there was a span of 16 bases. Germline V gene lookup returns CDR1 SQVTM and CDR2 ANQGSEA. The CDR3: CSVVGQPPGAFF. The CDR3 DNA follows: TGCAGCGTTGTAGGCCAGCCTCCAGGAGCTTTCTTT.

This clone was counted a single time. This chain connects TRBV5-1 to TRBJ1-1; D uncertain. The CDR3 is made up of 15 amino acids. Germline values: CDR1 SGHRS, CDR2 YFSETQ. V dropped 1 base and J dropped 4 bases, with 14 bases sitting between them. CDR3 protein: CASSLNPGGRTEAFF. CDR3 sequence (DNA): TGCGCCAGCAGCTTGAACCCGGGAGGGCGCACTGAAGCTTTCTTT.

The J gene is TRBJ1-3, the V gene TRBV10-1; 9 positions match TRBD1. The V and J ends lost 8 bases and 9 bases, in that order; junction bases with no gene match: 14. The CDR3 runs to 15 residues. Germline CDR1 WNHNN, CDR2 SYGVQD (reference sequence). The DNA of the CDR3 is TGCGCCAGCGGATCCGGGACAGGGAAGCGTGCCACCATATATTTT. Translation gives CASGSGTGKRATIYF.

This clone has only a few counts. The J gene is TRBJ1-6, the V gene TRBV6-5; weak D call: TRBD1 (6 bases). The CDR3 length is 13 residues. V was trimmed by 6 bases and J by 8 bases, leaving 11 bases between them. The V gene's germline CDR1 is MNHEY and CDR2 SVGAGI. As DNA, the CDR3 is TGTGCCAGCAGAGGGGGACGGGATTCACCCCTCCACTTT. Its protein product is CASRGGRDSPLHF.

This clone was seen a single time. The V call is TRBV29-1, the J call TRBJ1-1; TRBD1 is a possible D gene (5 bases). The CDR3 runs to 14 residues. V shed 0 bases and J shed 2 bases, with 10 bases lying between them. From germline, CDR1 is SQVTM and CDR2 ANQGSEA. CDR3 region: CSVEDKGKNTEAFF. Here the CDR3 DNA reads TGCAGCGTTGAAGACAAGGGGAAAAACACTGAAGCTTTCTTT.

This rearrangement joins TRBV10-3 to TRBJ1-3; tentatively, D is TRBD1 (5 bases). The length of the CDR3 is 15 residues. CDR1 and CDR2 from the germline V gene are ENHRY and SYGVKD. V lost 4 bases, J lost 4 bases, and 14 bases lay in between. CDR3 sequence: CAISAGGARGNTIYF. The CDR3 nucleotides read TGTGCCATCAGTGCAGGAGGGGCGCGGGGAAACACCATATATTTT.

The rearrangement joins TRBV6-1 to TRBJ2-3, with 7 nucleotides matching TRBD2. V lost 2 bases to trimming and J lost 3 bases; unmatched junction nucleotides: 8. The CDR3 has 16 residues. Germline CDR1 and CDR2: MNHNS and SASEGT. The DNA of the CDR3 is TGTGCCAGCAGTGAACGGGGGGTGCTGAGGACAGATACGCAGTATTTT. It translates to CASSERGVLRTDTQYF.

V usage is TRBV2 and J usage is TRBJ2-1; TRBD2 aligns across 8 bases. This CDR3 contains 15 residues. Germline V gene sequence: CDR1 SNHLY, CDR2 FYNNEI. Unmatched junction bases numbered 12, after V lost 7 bases and J lost 7 bases. CDR3 sequence: CASTPLAGAWNEQFF. The CDR3 nucleotides are TGTGCCAGCACCCCTCTAGCGGGCGCCTGGAATGAGCAGTTCTTC.

This clone has only one observation. The rearrangement joins TRBV5-1 to TRBJ2-2; TRBD1 matches 8 bases. CDR3 size: 15 residues. Germline CDR1 is SGHRS and CDR2 is YFSETQ. V trimming: 4 bases; J trimming: 3 bases; junction bases outside the gene matches: 5. Here the CDR3 reads CASSQDRGDTGELFF. The CDR3 nucleotides read TGCGCCAGCAGCCAAGACAGGGGAGACACCGGGGAGCTGTTTTTT.

The rearrangement links TRBV5-1 to TRBJ1-2; no firm D call. CDR3 length: 12 residues. Germline CDR1 reads SGHRS; CDR2 reads YFSETQ. The ends were cut back, 0 bases at V and 7 bases at J, with 7 bases in the middle. CDR3 residues: CASSLGEGGYTF. Here the CDR3 DNA reads TGCGCCAGCAGCTTGGGCGAGGGTGGCTACACCTTC.

The CDR3 region is CASSYRTASGNTIYF. The CDR3, as DNA: TGTGCCAGCAGTTACCGGACTGCTTCTGGAAACACCATATATTTT. The V gene is TRBV6-6, the J gene TRBJ1-3; D remains ambiguous. CDR3 size: 15 residues. The V end was cut by 2 bases, the J end by 1 base, with 9 bases between. The V gene's germline CDR1 is MNHNY and CDR2 SVGAGI (reference sequence).

V gene TRBV30 combines with J gene TRBJ1-5; D not resolved. This CDR3 has 11 residues. V was cut by 5 bases and J by 4 bases, with 6 bases left in between. CDR1 is GTSNPN, CDR2 SVGIG, per germline (reference sequence). Here the CDR3 reads CAWGENQPQHF. CDR3 in DNA: TGTGCCTGGGGGGAGAATCAGCCCCAGCATTTT.

The chain employs TRBV6-6 and TRBJ1-6, with D hard to call. The CDR3 has 14 residues. V dropped 2 bases and J dropped 5 bases, with 7 bases sitting between them. Germline CDR1 and CDR2: MNHNY and SVGAGI (reference sequence). DNA for the CDR3: TGTGCCAGCAGTTACGCCGGGGATAATTCACCCCTCCACTTT. This encodes CASSYAGDNSPLHF.

This chain uses TRBV5-1 with TRBJ1-2; D perhaps matches TRBD1 (6 bases). The CDR3 sequence is 14 residues long. V dropped 3 bases and J dropped 4 bases, with 13 bases sitting between them. The germline CDR1 and CDR2 sequences are SGHRS and YFSETQ. CDR3 coding DNA: TGCGCCAGCAGCTCCCCTACAGGGACCTATGGCTACACCTTC. This codes for CASSSPTGTYGYTF.

The V and J genes are TRBV6-5 and TRBJ2-3, with TRBD2 matching 8 bases. Losses at the gene ends were 6 bases for V and 3 bases for J; bases not matched to a gene: 5. Germline lookup yields CDR1 MNHEY and CDR2 SVGAGI. The CDR3 extends over 14 amino acids. CDR3 region: CASSTGGRTDTQYF. The CDR3 DNA is TGTGCCAGCAGCACGGGGGGGCGAACAGATACGCAGTATTTT.

This chain joins TRBV19 and TRBJ1-5; TRBD1 agrees at 7 bases. V lost 9 bases and J lost 6; bases outside the gene matches: 14. Germline V gene lookup returns CDR1 LNHDA and CDR2 SQIVND (reference sequence). The CDR3 is 15 residues long. The CDR3 DNA sequence: TGTGCCAGCACATCCGGGACAGCTGAGGGTCAGCCCCAGCATTTT. As protein: CASTSGTAEGQPQHF.

This chain links TRBV19 with TRBJ1-6; D is unresolved. The CDR3 is made up of 15 amino acids. The V gene lost 3 bases and the J gene lost 0 bases, with 6 bases spanning the gap. Germline lookup yields CDR1 LNHDA and CDR2 SQIVND (reference sequence). In DNA form, the CDR3 reads TGTGCCAGTAGTATTGGAGCCTCCTATAATTCACCCCTCCACTTT. Translating it yields CASSIGASYNSPLHF.

Only a few counts were recorded for this clone. This rearrangement joins TRBV15 to TRBJ2-5, with a tentative D call TRBD1 (5 bases). Germline V gene data show CDR1 as LNHNV and CDR2 as YYDKDF (reference sequence). CDR3 length: 15 residues. The V end was cut by 0 bases, the J end by 4 bases, with 12 bases between. For the CDR3, the DNA is TGTGCCACCAGCAGAGATCATCAGGGCCCAGAGACCCAGTACTTC. Its translation: CATSRDHQGPETQYF.

The V gene is TRBV9, the J gene TRBJ1-6; TRBD1 is a possible D gene (5 bases). V gave up 4 bases and J gave up 0 bases, with 14 bases separating them. The germline V gene has CDR1 SGDLS and CDR2 YYNGEE. The CDR3 is 17 amino acids. This CDR3 reads CASSYDSVSSYNSPLHF. CDR3 DNA sequence: TGTGCCAGCAGCTACGACAGCGTCAGCTCCTATAATTCACCCCTCCACTTT.

The chain uses TRBV7-9 and TRBJ1-4, with a possible D match to TRBD1 (5 bases). In germline, CDR1 is SEHNR, CDR2 FQNEAQ (reference sequence). V was clipped by 4 bases and J by 3 bases, with 21 bases between them. This CDR3 is 18 amino acids long. In DNA, the CDR3 is TGTGCCAGCAGCTCCCCCCGGGGGGGGAATAGGGCTAATGAAAAACTGTTTTTT. Translation gives CASSSPRGGNRANEKLFF.